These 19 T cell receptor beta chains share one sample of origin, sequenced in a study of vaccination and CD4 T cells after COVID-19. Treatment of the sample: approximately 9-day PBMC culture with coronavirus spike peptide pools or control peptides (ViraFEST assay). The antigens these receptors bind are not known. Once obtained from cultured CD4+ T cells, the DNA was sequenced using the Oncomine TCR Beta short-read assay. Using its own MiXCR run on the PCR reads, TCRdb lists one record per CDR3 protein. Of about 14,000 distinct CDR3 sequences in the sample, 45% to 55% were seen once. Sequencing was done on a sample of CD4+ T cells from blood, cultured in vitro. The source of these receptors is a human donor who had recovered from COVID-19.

CDR3 sequence reads: CASSPTGPNEQYF. The CDR3 DNA sequence: TGTGCCAGCAGCCCGACAGGGCCCAACGAGCAGTACTTC. The V and J genes are TRBV6-1 and TRBJ2-7, with 7 bases fitting TRBD1. With V trimmed by 6 bases and J by 5 bases, 7 bases remained unmatched. Germline CDR1 is MNHNS and CDR2 is SASEGT. The length of the CDR3 is 13 residues.

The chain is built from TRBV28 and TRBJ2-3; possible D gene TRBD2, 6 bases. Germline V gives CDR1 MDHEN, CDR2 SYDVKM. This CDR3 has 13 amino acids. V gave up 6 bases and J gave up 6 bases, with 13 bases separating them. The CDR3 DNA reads TGTGCCAGCAGGGGAGGTACAGAGGATACGCAGTATTTT. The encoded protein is CASRGGTEDTQYF. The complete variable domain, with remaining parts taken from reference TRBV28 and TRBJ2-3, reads DVKVTQSSRYLVKRTGEKVFLECVQDMDHENMFWYRQDPGLGLRLIYFSYDVKMKEKGDIPEGYSVSREKKERFSLILESASTNQTSMYLCASRGGTEDTQYFGPGTRLTVL.

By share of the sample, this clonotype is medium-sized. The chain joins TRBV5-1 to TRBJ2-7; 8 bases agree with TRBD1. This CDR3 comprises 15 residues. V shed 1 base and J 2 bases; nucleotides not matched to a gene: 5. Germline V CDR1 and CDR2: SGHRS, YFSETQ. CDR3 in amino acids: CASSLFGTGPYEQYF. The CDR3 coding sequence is TGCGCCAGCAGCTTGTTCGGGACAGGACCCTACGAGCAGTACTTC.

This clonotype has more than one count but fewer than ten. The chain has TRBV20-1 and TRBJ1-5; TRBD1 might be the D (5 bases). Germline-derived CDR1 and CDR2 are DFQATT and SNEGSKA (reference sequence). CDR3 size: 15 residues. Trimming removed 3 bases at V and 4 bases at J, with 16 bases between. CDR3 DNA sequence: TGCAGTGCTAGCCTTACGGGGAGGGGTAATCAGCCCCAGCATTTT. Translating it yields CSASLTGRGNQPQHF.

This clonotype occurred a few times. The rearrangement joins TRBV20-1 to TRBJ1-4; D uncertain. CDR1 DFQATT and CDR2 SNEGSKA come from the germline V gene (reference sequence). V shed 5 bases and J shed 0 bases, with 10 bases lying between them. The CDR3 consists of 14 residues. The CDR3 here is CSAGRAATNEKLFF. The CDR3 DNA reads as TGCAGTGCTGGGCGGGCAGCAACTAATGAAAAACTGTTTTTT.

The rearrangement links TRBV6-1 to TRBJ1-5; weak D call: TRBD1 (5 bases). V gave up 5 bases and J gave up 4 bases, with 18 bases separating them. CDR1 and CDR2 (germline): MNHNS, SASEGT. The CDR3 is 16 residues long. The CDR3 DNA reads TGTGCCAGCAGTCTAATCCGGGACGGCGGTAATCAGCCCCAGCATTTT. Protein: CASSLIRDGGNQPQHF.

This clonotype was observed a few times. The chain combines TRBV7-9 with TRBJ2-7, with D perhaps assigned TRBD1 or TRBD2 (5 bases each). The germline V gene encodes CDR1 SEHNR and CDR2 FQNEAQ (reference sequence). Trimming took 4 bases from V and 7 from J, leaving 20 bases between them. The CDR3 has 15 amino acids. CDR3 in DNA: TGTGCCAGCAGCTCCGGGACCGGGCCTGGTGAGGAGCAGTACTTC. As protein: CASSSGTGPGEEQYF.

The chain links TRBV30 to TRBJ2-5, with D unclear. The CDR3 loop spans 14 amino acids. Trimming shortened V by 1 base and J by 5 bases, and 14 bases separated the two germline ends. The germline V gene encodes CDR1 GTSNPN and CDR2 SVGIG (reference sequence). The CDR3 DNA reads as TGTGCCTGGAGTGAAATAGCCTCCCGTGAGACCCAGTACTTC. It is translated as CAWSEIASRETQYF.

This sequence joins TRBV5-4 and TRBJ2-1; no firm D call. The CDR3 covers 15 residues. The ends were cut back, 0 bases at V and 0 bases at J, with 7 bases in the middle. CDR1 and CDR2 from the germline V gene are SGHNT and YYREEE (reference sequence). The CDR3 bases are TGTGCCAGCAGCTTGGACTCGAGCTCCTACAATGAGCAGTTCTTC. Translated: CASSLDSSSYNEQFF.

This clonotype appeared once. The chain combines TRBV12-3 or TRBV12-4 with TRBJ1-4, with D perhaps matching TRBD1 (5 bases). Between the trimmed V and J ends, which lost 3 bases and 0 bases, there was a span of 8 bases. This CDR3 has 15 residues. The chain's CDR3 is CASSFQGATNEKLFF. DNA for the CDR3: TGTGCCAGCAGTTTCCAGGGTGCAACTAATGAAAAACTGTTTTTT.

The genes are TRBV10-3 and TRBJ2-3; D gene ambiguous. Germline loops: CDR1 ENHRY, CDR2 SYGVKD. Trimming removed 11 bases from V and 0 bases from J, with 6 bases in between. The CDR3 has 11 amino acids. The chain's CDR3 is CAVASTDTQYF. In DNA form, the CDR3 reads TGTGCCGTGGCTAGCACAGATACGCAGTATTTT.

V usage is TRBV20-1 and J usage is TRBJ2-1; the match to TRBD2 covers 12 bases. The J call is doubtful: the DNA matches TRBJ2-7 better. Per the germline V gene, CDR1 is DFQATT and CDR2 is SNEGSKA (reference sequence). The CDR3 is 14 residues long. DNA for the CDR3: TGCAGTGCTGGCCCTAGCGGGAGGGTAAACGAGCAGTACTTC. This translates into CSAGPSGRVNEQYF.

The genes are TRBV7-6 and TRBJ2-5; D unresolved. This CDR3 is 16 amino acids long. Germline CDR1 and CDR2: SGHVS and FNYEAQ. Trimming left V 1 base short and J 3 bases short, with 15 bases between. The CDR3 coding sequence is TGTGCCAGCAGCTTAGGCCTCGCGGCCGGAGAAGAGACCCAGTACTTC. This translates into CASSLGLAAGEETQYF.

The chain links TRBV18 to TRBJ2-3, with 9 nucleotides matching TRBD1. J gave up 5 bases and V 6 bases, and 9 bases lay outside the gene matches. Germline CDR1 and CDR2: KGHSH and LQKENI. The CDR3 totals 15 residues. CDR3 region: CASSPPGTGKDTQYF. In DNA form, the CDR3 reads TGTGCCAGCTCGCCCCCCGGGACAGGGAAAGATACGCAGTATTTT.

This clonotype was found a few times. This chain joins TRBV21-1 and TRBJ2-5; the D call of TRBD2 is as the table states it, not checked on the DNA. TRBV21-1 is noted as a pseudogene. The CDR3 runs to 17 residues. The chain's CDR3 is CASSKNNSGRVSETQYF. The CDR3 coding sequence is TGTGCCAGCAGCAAGAATAATAGCGGGAGGGTGAGCGAGACCCAGTACTTC.

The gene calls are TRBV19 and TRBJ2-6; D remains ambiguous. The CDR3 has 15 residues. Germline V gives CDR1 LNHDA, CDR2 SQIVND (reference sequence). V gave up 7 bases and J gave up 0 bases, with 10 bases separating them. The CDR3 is CASTTPDSGANVLTF. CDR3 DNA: TGTGCCAGTACGACACCCGACTCTGGGGCCAACGTCCTGACTTTC.

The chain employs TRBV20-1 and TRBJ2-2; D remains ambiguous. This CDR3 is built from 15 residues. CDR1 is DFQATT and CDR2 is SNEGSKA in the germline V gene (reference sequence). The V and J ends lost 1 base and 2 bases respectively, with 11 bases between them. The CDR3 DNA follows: TGCAGTGCTAGAGCGGCCACCTCCAACACCGGGGAGCTGTTTTTT. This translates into CSARAATSNTGELFF.

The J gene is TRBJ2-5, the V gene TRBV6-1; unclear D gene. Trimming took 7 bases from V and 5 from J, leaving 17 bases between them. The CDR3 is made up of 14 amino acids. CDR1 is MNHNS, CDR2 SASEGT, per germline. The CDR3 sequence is CASTGEPTWETQYF. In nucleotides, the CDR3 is TGTGCCAGCACTGGGGAACCGACCTGGGAGACCCAGTACTTC.

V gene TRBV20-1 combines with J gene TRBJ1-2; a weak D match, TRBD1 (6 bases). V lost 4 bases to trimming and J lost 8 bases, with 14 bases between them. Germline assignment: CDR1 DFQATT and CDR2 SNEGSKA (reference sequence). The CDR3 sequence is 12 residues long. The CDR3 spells CSANLRGAGYTF. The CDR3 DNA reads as TGCAGTGCTAACTTAAGGGGGGCCGGCTACACCTTC.